These T cell receptor beta chains were read from a single sample in a study of blood T cell repertoires in COVID-19. TCRdb keeps only in-frame clones here, not all; method: immunoSEQ multiplex PCR. The sample holds approximately 340,000 clones, about 83% seen once. Sample: peripheral blood. Receptor source: a man between 25 and 39 years old with active or convalescent COVID-19. Both conserved end residues are part of each CDR3. Fields, in order: J gene, D gene, V gene, clone size, CDR3 protein, CDR3 DNA. D genes are given only for firm matches. Size values are once, few and many counts, or a class for expanded clones, and some rows have none.

TRBJ2-3	TRBD2	TRBV24-1	once	CATSDTGLTDTQYF	TGTGCCACCAGTGACACGGGACTAACAGATACGCAGTATTTT
TRBJ2-1	NA	TRBV18	NA	CASSPTAYNEQFF	TGTGCCAGCTCACCGACAGCCTACAATGAGCAGTTCTTC
TRBJ2-2	TRBD1	TRBV7-2	NA	CASSLGGQGNTGELFF	TGTGCCAGCAGCCTAGGGGGACAGGGGAACACCGGGGAGCTGTTTTTT
TRBJ2-7	NA	TRBV7-6	NA	CASSLSSGFSYEQYF	TGTGCCAGCAGCTTGTCGAGCGGGTTCTCCTACGAGCAGTACTTC
TRBJ1-3	NA	TRBV5-1	NA	CASSLAPKGLSGNTIYF	TGCGCCAGCAGCTTGGCCCCGAAGGGACTCTCTGGAAACACCATATATTTT
TRBJ2-5	TRBD1	TRBV5-8	NA	CASSRQGMQETQYF	TGTGCCAGCAGCAGACAGGGGATGCAAGAGACCCAGTACTTC
TRBJ2-5	NA	TRBV27	NA	CASSLFGVQETQYF	TGTGCCAGCAGTTTATTCGGGGTCCAAGAGACCCAGTACTTC
TRBJ1-2	NA	TRBV7-3	NA	CASSQTGGSYGYTF	TGTGCCAGCAGCCAGACCGGGGGGAGCTATGGCTACACCTTC
TRBJ1-1	TRBD1	TRBV9	NA	CASSVGIRQGNGNTEAFF	TGTGCCAGCAGCGTAGGTATTCGACAGGGAAATGGGAACACTGAAGCTTTCTTT
TRBJ1-2	TRBD1	TRBV5-3	NA	CARSSDRAYGYTF	TGTGCCAGAAGCTCCGACAGGGCCTATGGCTACACCTTC
TRBJ1-4	NA	TRBV21-1	NA	CASSKEGGDATNEKLFF	TGTGCCAGCAGCAAAGAGGGAGGGGATGCAACTAATGAAAAACTGTTTTTT
TRBJ1-5	TRBD1	TRBV6-2/TRBV6-3	NA	CASSYPWTGGGNQPQHF	TGTGCCAGCAGTTACCCTTGGACAGGGGGTGGCAATCAGCCCCAGCATTTT
TRBJ2-2	NA	TRBV10-3	NA	CAISESSGLAGELFF	TGTGCCATCAGTGAGTCGTCAGGTTTAGCCGGGGAGCTGTTTTTT
TRBJ1-5	TRBD1	TRBV19	NA	CASNGQGGNQPQHF	TGTGCCAGTAACGGACAGGGCGGCAATCAGCCCCAGCATTTT
TRBJ1-5	TRBD1	TRBV24-1	NA	CATSDQTTGVPGQPQHF	TGTGCCACCAGTGACCAGACCACAGGGGTTCCAGGGCAGCCCCAGCATTTT
TRBJ2-7	NA	TRBV12-3/TRBV12-4	NA	CASSPGLFYEQYF	TGTGCCAGCAGCCCCGGACTCTTCTACGAGCAGTACTTC
TRBJ1-5	NA	TRBV30	NA	CAWSVRGGNQPQHF	TGTGCCTGGAGTGTACGAGGTGGCAATCAGCCCCAGCATTTT
TRBJ2-5	TRBD2	TRBV7-9	NA	CASRSRPLAGGPGTQYF	TGTGCCAGCAGGTCCCGGCCCCTAGCGGGAGGGCCAGGCACCCAGTACTTC
TRBJ1-2	NA	TRBV5-1	NA	CASSLKRGGDYGYTF	TGCGCCAGCAGCTTGAAAAGGGGTGGGGACTATGGCTACACCTTC
TRBJ2-1	NA	TRBV7-3	NA	CASSLDWNEQFF	TGTGCCAGCAGCCTCGACTGGAATGAGCAGTTCTTC
TRBJ2-7	TRBD1	TRBV7-8	NA	CASSQGQNYEQYF	TGTGCCAGCAGCCAGGGACAGAACTACGAGCAGTACTTC
TRBJ2-7	TRBD2	TRBV4-2	NA	CASSQLAGGFSYEQYF	TGTGCCAGCAGCCAACTAGCGGGGGGCTTCTCCTACGAGCAGTACTTC
TRBJ2-1	TRBD1	TRBV27	NA	CASTEDRASNEQFF	TGTGCCAGCACAGAGGACAGGGCAAGTAATGAGCAGTTCTTC
TRBJ1-1	NA	TRBV7-3	NA	CASSFQGNTEAFF	TGTGCCAGCAGCTTTCAGGGGAACACTGAAGCTTTCTTT
TRBJ2-1	TRBD2	TRBV13	NA	CASSSTRGLAGGEQFF	TGTGCCAGCAGCTCCACGCGGGGACTAGCGGGAGGCGAGCAGTTCTTC
TRBJ1-5	TRBD1	TRBV10-1	NA	CASSKGADQPQHF	TGCGCCAGCAGTAAGGGGGCAGATCAGCCCCAGCATTTT
TRBJ2-7	NA	TRBV7-2	NA	CASSLLRNSYEQYF	TGTGCCAGCAGCTTGCTGCGGAACTCCTACGAGCAGTACTTC
TRBJ2-1	TRBD2	TRBV7-6	NA	CASSPIAGWYNEQFF	TGTGCCAGCAGCCCAATAGCGGGGTGGTACAATGAGCAGTTCTTC
TRBJ1-2	NA	TRBV19	NA	CASSIAAGRPNYGYTF	TGTGCCAGTAGTATAGCGGCGGGGCGGCCTAACTATGGCTACACCTTC
TRBJ2-6	TRBD1	TRBV5-5	NA	CASSGDRVSGANVLTF	TGTGCCAGCAGCGGGGACAGGGTTTCTGGGGCCAACGTCCTGACTTTC
TRBJ2-5	TRBD1	TRBV6-2/TRBV6-3	NA	CASSYDREETQYF	TGTGCCAGCAGTTACGACAGGGAAGAGACCCAGTACTTC
TRBJ2-7	TRBD2	TRBV6-5	NA	CASSWTSGPYEQYF	TGTGCCAGCAGTTGGACTAGCGGACCGTACGAGCAGTACTTC
TRBJ1-1	NA	TRBV5-4	NA	CASSSGRFEAFF	TGTGCCAGCAGCTCGGGTCGGTTTGAAGCTTTCTTT
TRBJ2-2	NA	TRBV6-5	NA	CASSSQGPDTGELFF	TGTGCCAGCAGTTCACAGGGTCCGGACACCGGGGAGCTGTTTTTT
TRBJ1-5	NA	TRBV30	NA	CAWSGRVRQPQHF	TGTGCCTGGAGTGGGAGGGTGCGGCAGCCCCAGCATTTT
TRBJ1-2	TRBD1	TRBV5-1	NA	CASSFGLEPGQGNRYGYTF	TGCGCCAGCAGCTTTGGATTAGAACCGGGACAGGGGAATCGATATGGCTACACCTTC
TRBJ2-7	TRBD2	TRBV6-5	NA	CASSTPTSGSYEQYF	TGTGCCAGCAGTACCCCTACTAGCGGGTCCTACGAGCAGTACTTC
TRBJ2-7	NA	TRBV7-9	NA	CASTLGAVPHEQYF	TGTGCCAGCACCTTGGGGGCAGTCCCCCACGAGCAGTACTTC
TRBJ1-3	NA	TRBV18	NA	CASSPALTGNTIYF	TGTGCCAGCTCACCGGCCTTAACTGGAAACACCATATATTTT
TRBJ2-1	TRBD2	TRBV10-3	NA	CAISTSGSSYNEQFF	TGTGCCATCAGCACTAGCGGTAGCTCCTACAATGAGCAGTTCTTC
TRBJ1-2	NA	TRBV19	NA	CASKSQGPTYGYTF	TGTGCCAGTAAGAGCCAGGGGCCAACCTATGGCTACACCTTC
TRBJ2-2	TRBD2	TRBV6-5	few	CASRIAGGPAGELFF	TGTGCCAGCAGGATAGCGGGGGGGCCCGCCGGGGAGCTGTTTTTT
TRBJ1-1	NA	TRBV27	NA	CASSLSTGNTEAFF	TGTGCCAGCAGTTTGTCGACAGGGAACACTGAAGCTTTCTTT
TRBJ2-7	NA	TRBV15	NA	CATSRDGSRSYEQYF	TGTGCCACCAGCAGAGATGGCAGTCGATCCTACGAGCAGTACTTC
TRBJ1-1	TRBD1	TRBV10-3	NA	CAISGVPGQGGTEAFF	TGTGCCATCAGTGGTGTTCCGGGACAGGGCGGCACTGAAGCTTTCTTT